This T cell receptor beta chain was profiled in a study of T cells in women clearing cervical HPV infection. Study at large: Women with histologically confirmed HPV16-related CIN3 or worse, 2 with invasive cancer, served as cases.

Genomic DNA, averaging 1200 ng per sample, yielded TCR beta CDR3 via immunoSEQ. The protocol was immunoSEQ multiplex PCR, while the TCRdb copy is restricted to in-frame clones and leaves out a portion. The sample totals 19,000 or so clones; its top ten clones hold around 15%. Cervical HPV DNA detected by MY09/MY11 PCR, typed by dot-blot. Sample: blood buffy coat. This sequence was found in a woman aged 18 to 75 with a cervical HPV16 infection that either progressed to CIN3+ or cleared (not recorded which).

CDR3 in amino acids: CASSLDRASYEQYF. CDR3 DNA, as far as it was read: TGTGCCAGCAGTTTGGACAGGGCATCCTACGAG. The gene calls are TRBV27 and TRBJ2-7; 8 bases align to TRBD1. The sequence runs out 3 residues before the end of the CDR3; the remainder is reconstructed from the germline J gene. The V gene end was trimmed by 3 bases and the J gene end by 1 base; junction bases not matched to a gene: 2. Germline values: CDR1 MNHEY, CDR2 SMNVEV (reference sequence). The CDR3 is 14 amino acids.